This TCR beta chain was captured in a study of blood T cell repertoires in COVID-19. Looking at the study overall: There were acute and convalescent COVID-19 samples, and they came from the United States, Italy and Spain.

Trimming removed 5 bases at V and 1 base at J, with 9 bases between. Germline V gives CDR1 SQVTM, CDR2 ANQGSEA. This CDR3 has 12 residues. Original data processing: Reference gene primer amplification gave nucleated cell count estimates. Produced via immunoSEQ multiplex PCR; TCRdb's table is partial and in-frame only. The V and J calls and clone size are taken from that table; D and trimming were inferred from the DNA. The sample contains about 360,000 clones, approximately 86% of which appear only once. The chain combines TRBV29-1 with TRBJ2-7, with D possibly matching TRBD1 (6 bases). Material for sequencing was peripheral blood. The receptor comes from a woman between 55 and 75 years old with COVID-19, enrolled during active disease. The CDR3 loop reads CSVWTVSYEQYF. DNA of the CDR3: TGCAGCGTTTGGACAGTTTCCTACGAGCAGTACTTC.